These 13 T cell receptor beta chains were all obtained from the same sample, sequenced in a study of cytomegalovirus exposure and HLA in healthy donors (dated by TCRdb to 2015 to 2018). Libraries were prepared through the immunoSEQ multiplex PCR assay. For the multiplex PCR, a mixture combining 60 forward primers for TCR Vbeta segments and 13 reverse primers for TCR Jbeta segments was used. TCRdb provides this immuneACCESS table in a form limited to in-frame rearrangements. Some clones are lacking; in checked studies, under half of them reflect an unresolved V gene, and why the rest are absent is not known. The sample yields approximately 130,000 clones; 81% were counted once. Of the sample, roughly 1.8% is held by the ten largest clones. Input material: PBMCs. The receptor set was obtained from a man aged 18-30 years in good health and CMV-seronegative.

The V and J genes are TRBV29-1 and TRBJ2-1, with a tentative D call TRBD2 (7 bases). Trimming cost V 6 bases and J 2 bases, with 14 bases left between them. The CDR3 has 14 amino acids. Germline CDR1 is SQVTM and CDR2 is ANQGSEA. CDR3 sequence (DNA): TGCAGCGTAGGGAGGGGGAACACCTACAATGAGCAGTTCTTC. It translates to CSVGRGNTYNEQFF.

The chain uses TRBV5-6 and TRBJ1-2, with D possibly matching TRBD1 (6 bases). The germline gives CDR1 SGHDT, CDR2 YYEEEE. The V gene lost 4 bases and the J gene lost 7 bases, with 14 bases spanning the gap. The CDR3 spans 13 residues. CDR3 in amino acids: CASSPTGRLGYTF. The CDR3 DNA is TGTGCCAGCAGCCCTACAGGGCGTCTTGGCTACACCTTC. Full variable domain (remainder filled in from reference TRBV5-6 and TRBJ1-2): DAGVTQSPTHLIKTRGQQVTLRCSPKSGHDTVSWYQQALGQGPQFIFQYYEEEERQRGNFPDRFSGHQFPNYSSELNVNALLLGDSALYLCASSPTGRLGYTFGSGTRLTVV.

This rearrangement joins TRBV2 to TRBJ2-1; 9 bases align to TRBD2. The V segment lost 7 bases and the J segment 9 bases; nucleotides outside the gene matches: 13. Germline lookup yields CDR1 SNHLY and CDR2 FYNNEI. The CDR3 extends over 15 amino acids. CDR3 bases: TGTGCCAGCACTGCTGGGAGCGGGGGGCGAAGTGAGCAGTTCTTC. This gives the protein CASTAGSGGRSEQFF.

A remark on this clone: A junction boundary mismatches the germline segment, possibly from a read error. The rearrangement uses TRBV7-2 and TRBJ2-7; 8 bases are a match to TRBD1. Germline values: CDR1 SGHTA, CDR2 FQGNSA. The CDR3 has 13 amino acids. The CDR3 bases are TGTGCCAGCAGCGGGGACAGGTCCTTCGAGCAGTACTTC. Translating gives CASSGDRSFEQYF.

This chain joins TRBV19 and TRBJ2-7; TRBD1 agrees at 7 bases. Losses at the gene ends were 2 bases for V and 0 bases for J; bases not matched to a gene: 7. This CDR3 has 16 amino acids. The germline gives CDR1 LNHDA, CDR2 SQIVND (reference sequence). The CDR3 sequence is CASSILRQGGSYEQYF. The CDR3 nucleotides read TGTGCCAGTAGTATATTACGACAGGGCGGCTCCTACGAGCAGTACTTC.

In this sample, this clone turned up once. V usage is TRBV5-1 and J usage is TRBJ1-2; unclear D gene. The CDR3 totals 18 residues. Trimming took off 1 base at V and 5 bases at J, with 24 bases between the two ends. Germline V CDR1 and CDR2: SGHRS, YFSETQ. The chain's CDR3 is CASSLYGNAGPSAYGYTF. The CDR3 DNA follows: TGCGCCAGCAGCTTGTACGGGAACGCAGGACCTAGCGCTTATGGCTACACCTTC.

This rearrangement joins TRBV19 to TRBJ1-1; weak D call: TRBD1 (5 bases). Germline lookup yields CDR1 LNHDA and CDR2 SQIVND (reference sequence). The V and J ends lost 5 bases and 0 bases respectively, with 13 bases between them. The CDR3 extends over 15 amino acids. The CDR3 reads CASSPGTVMNTEAFF. The CDR3 DNA follows: TGTGCCAGTAGTCCCGGGACTGTCATGAACACTGAAGCTTTCTTT.

The V and J genes are TRBV7-9 and TRBJ2-7; 13 nucleotides line up with TRBD2. After removal of 1 base from V and 7 bases from J, the junction contained 7 bases not matched to a gene. Germline CDR1 reads SEHNR; CDR2 reads FQNEAQ (reference sequence). The CDR3 is made up of 16 amino acids. The CDR3 sequence: CASSLGTSGGKREQYF. The CDR3 region has the DNA TGTGCCAGCAGCTTAGGGACTAGCGGGGGAAAAAGGGAGCAGTACTTC.

The rearrangement links TRBV5-6 to TRBJ1-2; D may be TRBD1 (6 bases). The germline V and J ends were trimmed by 4 bases and 5 bases, with 15 bases remaining between them. Germline CDR1 reads SGHDT; CDR2 reads YYEEEE. The CDR3 is 14 residues long. CDR3 amino acids: CASSPTGREYGYTF. In DNA form, the CDR3 reads TGTGCCAGCAGCCCTACAGGGAGGGAGTATGGCTACACCTTC.

The chain uses TRBV27 and TRBJ1-3; D gene unclear. V shed 1 base and J shed 2 bases, with 9 bases lying between them. CDR1 and CDR2 from the germline V gene are MNHEY and SMNVEV (reference sequence). The CDR3 is 15 residues long. CDR3: CASSLYGLTGNTIYF. The CDR3 nucleotides read TGTGCCAGCAGTTTATACGGTTTGACTGGAAACACCATATATTTT.

The chain is built from TRBV19 and TRBJ2-1; the match to TRBD1 covers 10 bases. V lost 6 bases to trimming and J lost 8 bases; unmatched junction nucleotides: 7. The germline gives CDR1 LNHDA, CDR2 SQIVND (reference sequence). The CDR3 runs to 14 residues. CDR3 sequence reads: CASRGTGAYDEQFF. In DNA form, the CDR3 reads TGTGCCAGTAGGGGGACAGGGGCTTACGATGAGCAGTTCTTC.

The V gene is TRBV7-2, the J gene TRBJ1-3; 7 bases fit TRBD1. The trim removed 3 bases at V and 4 bases at J, leaving 6 bases unmatched. The CDR3 contains 15 residues. From germline, CDR1 is SGHTA and CDR2 FQGNSA. CDR3 residues: CASSFRQGAGNTIYF. The CDR3, as DNA: TGTGCCAGCAGCTTTAGACAGGGCGCGGGAAACACCATATATTTT.

This clone came up once. The chain uses TRBV7-6 and TRBJ2-5; a weak D match, TRBD2 (5 bases). The CDR3 is 13 residues long. Germline-derived CDR1 and CDR2 are SGHVS and FNYEAQ. Trimming removed 4 bases from V and 5 bases from J, with 11 bases in between. CDR3 sequence: CASSWTASETQYF. CDR3 DNA: TGTGCCAGCAGCTGGACGGCTAGCGAGACCCAGTACTTC.